These T cell receptor beta chains were read from a single sample in a study of regulatory T cells in long-lasting Graves disease. MiXCR, applied by TCRdb to the multiplex PCR reads, yields one record per CDR3 protein. The sample carries 250,000 to 400,000 distinct CDR3 sequences, about 18% recorded once. The source was peripheral blood mononuclear cells (PBMCs), collected at new diagnosis, from a patient treated with antithyroid drugs. The receptors come from a female donor with Graves disease. CDR3s include the opening cysteine and the closing phenylalanine or tryptophan. D genes are given only for firm matches. Only some rows state a clone size, as once, few, many or a class for expanded clones.

v_gene: TRBV11-2; d_gene: TRBD1; j_gene: TRBJ2-7; abundance: many; CDR3aa: CASSLEGTGGIEQYF; CDR3nt: TGTGCCAGCAGCTTAGAAGGGACAGGGGGCATCGAGCAGTACTTC
v_gene: TRBV2; d_gene: TRBD2; j_gene: TRBJ2-1; abundance: many; CDR3aa: CASSGGLAGARWDNEQFF; CDR3nt: TGTGCCAGCAGTGGAGGACTAGCGGGAGCCAGGTGGGATAATGAGCAGTTCTTC
v_gene: TRBV19; d_gene: -; j_gene: TRBJ2-3; abundance: few; CDR3aa: CASSIGLVTTDTQYF; CDR3nt: TGTGCCAGTAGTATAGGACTAGTAACCACAGATACGCAGTATTTT
v_gene: TRBV12-3/TRBV12-4; d_gene: -; j_gene: TRBJ1-2; abundance: many; CDR3aa: CASSLAGQQFYGYTF; CDR3nt: TGTGCCAGCAGTTTAGCTGGACAGCAGTTCTATGGCTACACCTTC
v_gene: TRBV19; d_gene: -; j_gene: TRBJ2-5; abundance: many; CDR3aa: CASSGGSLQETQYF; CDR3nt: TGTGCCAGTAGTGGGGGCAGCCTCCAAGAGACCCAGTACTTC
v_gene: TRBV6-2/TRBV6-3; d_gene: -; j_gene: TRBJ1-2; abundance: few; CDR3aa: CASSYSAPDYGYTF; CDR3nt: TGTGCCAGCAGTTACTCGGCCCCGGACTATGGCTACACCTTC
v_gene: TRBV7-2; d_gene: -; j_gene: TRBJ2-5; abundance: many; CDR3aa: CASSLFSLQETQYF; CDR3nt: TGTGCCAGCAGCTTGTTTAGCTTACAAGAGACCCAGTACTTC
v_gene: TRBV11-2; d_gene: TRBD2; j_gene: TRBJ2-1; abundance: -; CDR3aa: CASSLVGGRKGEQFF; CDR3nt: TGTGCCAGCAGCTTAGTCGGCGGGAGAAAAGGTGAGCAGTTCTTC
v_gene: TRBV12-3/TRBV12-4; d_gene: -; j_gene: TRBJ2-6; abundance: few; CDR3aa: CASRIYGGAGANVLTF; CDR3nt: TGTGCCAGCAGGATTTACGGGGGCGCTGGGGCCAACGTCCTGACTTTC
v_gene: TRBV14; d_gene: TRBD2; j_gene: TRBJ2-6; abundance: many; CDR3aa: CASSLRGGTYGANVLTF; CDR3nt: TGTGCCAGCAGCCTGCGGGGGGGGACGTATGGGGCCAACGTCCTGACTTTC
v_gene: TRBV18; d_gene: -; j_gene: TRBJ2-5; abundance: -; CDR3aa: CASSPERYETQYF; CDR3nt: TGTGCCAGCTCCCCGGAGCGATATGAGACCCAGTACTTC
v_gene: TRBV12-3/TRBV12-4; d_gene: TRBD2; j_gene: TRBJ2-1; abundance: many; CDR3aa: CASRPGLAGGNEQFF; CDR3nt: TGTGCCAGCAGACCGGGACTAGCGGGAGGCAATGAGCAGTTCTTC
v_gene: TRBV2; d_gene: TRBD2; j_gene: TRBJ2-1; abundance: -; CDR3aa: CASRFGTSGRANNEQFF; CDR3nt: TGTGCCAGCAGATTCGGGACTAGCGGGAGGGCGAACAATGAGCAGTTCTTC
v_gene: TRBV20-1; d_gene: -; j_gene: TRBJ1-4; abundance: many; CDR3aa: CSARDRLIGEKLFF; CDR3nt: TGCAGTGCTAGAGATCGGCTGATCGGAGAAAAACTGTTTTTT
v_gene: TRBV29-1; d_gene: -; j_gene: TRBJ2-7; abundance: many; CDR3aa: CSVGGSLYEQYF; CDR3nt: TGCAGCGTAGGCGGATCCCTCTACGAGCAGTACTTC
v_gene: TRBV19; d_gene: -; j_gene: TRBJ2-2; abundance: few; CDR3aa: CASSRYTGELFF; CDR3nt: TGTGCCAGTAGTCGATACACCGGGGAGCTGTTTTTT
v_gene: TRBV12-5; d_gene: -; j_gene: TRBJ1-1; abundance: many; CDR3aa: CASAESAEAFF; CDR3nt: TGTGCTAGTGCCGAGTCTGCTGAAGCTTTCTTT
v_gene: TRBV11-2; d_gene: -; j_gene: TRBJ1-4; abundance: many; CDR3aa: CASSSYPRPLEEKLFF; CDR3nt: TGTGCCAGCAGTTCCTATCCCCGGCCATTGGAGGAAAAACTGTTTTTT
v_gene: TRBV6-2/TRBV6-3; d_gene: TRBD1; j_gene: TRBJ2-7; abundance: few; CDR3aa: CAKPGQGYYEQYF; CDR3nt: TGTGCCAAACCGGGACAGGGATACTACGAGCAGTACTTC
v_gene: TRBV29-1; d_gene: TRBD1; j_gene: TRBJ1-2; abundance: few; CDR3aa: CSVRRQGTAYGYTF; CDR3nt: TGCAGCGTAAGACGACAGGGAACGGCGTATGGCTACACCTTC
v_gene: TRBV28; d_gene: TRBD1; j_gene: TRBJ2-5; abundance: -; CDR3aa: CATHKGQQETQYF; CDR3nt: TGTGCCACCCACAAGGGACAGCAAGAGACCCAGTACTTC
v_gene: TRBV7-9; d_gene: -; j_gene: TRBJ2-5; abundance: many; CDR3aa: CASSTGQQETQYF; CDR3nt: TGTGCCAGCAGCACCGGACAGCAAGAGACCCAGTACTTC
v_gene: TRBV3-1; d_gene: -; j_gene: TRBJ2-1; abundance: -; CDR3aa: CASSLRARAIGTEQFF; CDR3nt: TGTGCCAGCAGCCTCAGGGCCCGCGCTATTGGGACTGAGCAGTTCTTC
v_gene: TRBV20-1; d_gene: -; j_gene: TRBJ2-3; abundance: many; CDR3aa: CSARDRYGKTDTQYF; CDR3nt: TGCAGTGCTAGAGATAGGTACGGGAAGACAGATACGCAGTATTTT
v_gene: TRBV11-2; d_gene: TRBD2; j_gene: TRBJ2-3; abundance: -; CDR3aa: CASSFAGGSSTDTQYF; CDR3nt: TGTGCCAGCAGCTTCGCGGGAGGTTCTAGCACAGATACGCAGTATTTT
v_gene: TRBV4-2; d_gene: -; j_gene: TRBJ1-2; abundance: -; CDR3aa: CASSHPGGAYGYTF; CDR3nt: TGTGCCAGCAGCCACCCTGGGGGGGCCTATGGCTACACCTTC
v_gene: TRBV7-2; d_gene: TRBD2; j_gene: TRBJ2-1; abundance: -; CDR3aa: CASSAYSGASSYNEQFF; CDR3nt: TGTGCCAGCAGCGCCTATAGCGGGGCTAGCTCCTACAATGAGCAGTTCTTC
v_gene: TRBV7-2; d_gene: -; j_gene: TRBJ2-7; abundance: many; CDR3aa: CASSLTSTAYEQYF; CDR3nt: TGTGCCAGCAGTTTAACCTCGACAGCCTACGAGCAGTACTTC
v_gene: TRBV20-1; d_gene: -; j_gene: TRBJ1-5; abundance: few; CDR3aa: CSALDTARPNQPQHF; CDR3nt: TGCAGTGCCCTGGACACGGCCAGACCCAATCAGCCCCAGCATTTT
v_gene: TRBV7-9; d_gene: -; j_gene: TRBJ2-5; abundance: many; CDR3aa: CASSPGPSDQETQYF; CDR3nt: TGTGCCAGCAGCCCAGGTCCAAGCGACCAAGAGACCCAGTACTTC
v_gene: TRBV9; d_gene: -; j_gene: TRBJ1-6; abundance: many; CDR3aa: CASSAGFSSPLHF; CDR3nt: TGTGCCAGCAGCGCGGGTTTTAGTTCACCCCTCCACTTT
v_gene: TRBV3-1; d_gene: TRBD1; j_gene: TRBJ1-2; abundance: many; CDR3aa: CASSQTTGGYGYTF; CDR3nt: TGTGCCAGCAGCCAAACGACAGGGGGCTATGGCTACACCTTC